This TCR beta chain derives from a study of shared clonotypes between healthy human individuals. Trimming took 3 bases from V and 4 from J, leaving 14 bases between them. The germline V gene has CDR1 SGHTA and CDR2 FQGTGA. The CDR3 has 15 amino acids. Genomic DNA of each subset was evenly split across several immunoSEQ plates. Using approximately 190 ng DNA, roughly 33,000 T cell genomes, the sorted-subset replicate PCRs were run. Libraries were prepared by immunoSEQ multiplex PCR; TCRdb keeps only in-frame clonotypes and omits some of them. This sample has 1.4 million or so clones, with approximately 98.5% found just once.

Material for sequencing was naive CD4+ T cells sorted from blood. Specified subset: CD45RA+ positively selected. The sequence derives from a man aged 25 to 40 in good health. The chain has TRBV7-3 and TRBJ2-3; D possibly uses TRBD1 or TRBD2 (5 bases each). CDR3 DNA sequence: TGTGCCAGCAGCTTTCGGTCCGGGGCGGCAGATACGCAGTATTTT. Translation: CASSFRSGAADTQYF.